A single sample gave rise to the 13 T cell receptor beta chains below, sequenced in a study of blood T cell repertoires in COVID-19. The method was immunoSEQ multiplex PCR; TCRdb's version includes in-frame clones alone and lacks a portion of them. The sample consists of some 130,000 clones, around nine tenths of them appearing once. The sequencing sample was made of peripheral blood. The receptor source for this set is a man between 60 and 75 years old with COVID-19, enrolled during active disease.

The gene calls are TRBV7-9 and TRBJ1-4; D remains ambiguous. CDR3 length: 13 amino acids. V lost 4 bases and J lost 5, with 8 bases in between. Germline lookup yields CDR1 SEHNR and CDR2 FQNEAQ (reference sequence). The DNA of the CDR3 is TGTGCCAGCAGCTCGGAGATAAATGAAAAACTGTTTTTT. Its translation: CASSSEINEKLFF. The variable domain in full, with the rest retrieved from reference TRBV7-9 and TRBJ1-4, is DTGVSQNPRHKITKRGQNVTFRCDPISEHNRLYWYRQTLGQGPEFLTYFQNEAQLEKSRLLSDRFSAERPKGSFSTLEIQRTEQGDSAMYLCASSSEINEKLFFGSGTQLSVL.

The CDR3 loop reads CASSTDSFASGFYEQYF. In DNA form, the CDR3 reads TGTGCCAGTAGTACCGATTCCTTCGCTAGCGGGTTCTACGAGCAGTACTTC. The genes are TRBV19 and TRBJ2-7; TRBD2 aligns across 8 bases. J was trimmed by 3 bases and V by 4 bases; bases with no gene match: 14. Germline loops: CDR1 LNHDA, CDR2 SQIVND (reference sequence). The CDR3 consists of 17 residues.

This chain links TRBV6-2 or TRBV6-3 with TRBJ1-5; D unresolved. The CDR3 covers 18 residues. The germline gives CDR1 MNHEY, CDR2 SVGEGT. Trimming removed 0 bases at V and 0 bases at J, with 15 bases between. The CDR3 is CASSYSVEGYNSNQPQHF. The CDR3 bases are TGTGCCAGCAGTTACTCTGTGGAGGGTTATAATAGCAATCAGCCCCAGCATTTT.

The rearrangement uses TRBV6-2 or TRBV6-3 and TRBJ1-5; 8 bases match TRBD1. There are 15 residues in the CDR3. V trimming: 3 bases; J trimming: 5 bases; junction bases outside the gene matches: 6. Germline values: CDR1 MNHEY, CDR2 SVGEGT. The CDR3 protein is CASSYAGGAHQPQHF. The CDR3 DNA reads TGTGCCAGCAGTTATGCAGGGGGCGCCCATCAGCCCCAGCATTTT.

The chain couples TRBV11-2 to TRBJ1-2, with D maybe TRBD1 (6 bases). The CDR3 spans 13 residues. The V and J ends lost 6 bases and 8 bases respectively, with 16 bases between them. Germline CDR1 reads SGHAT; CDR2 reads FQNNGV. The CDR3 sequence is CASSFSTGYGYTF. For the CDR3, the DNA is TGTGCCAGCAGTTTTTCTACAGGGTACGGCTACACCTTC.

A few counts support this clone. This chain connects TRBV19 to TRBJ1-1; 7 bases are a match to TRBD1. The germline V gene has CDR1 LNHDA and CDR2 SQIVND (reference sequence). Trimming cost V 2 bases and J 2 bases; bases outside gene matches: 8. The CDR3 has 16 residues. The CDR3 reads CASSIHGGGLNTEAFF. In DNA, the CDR3 is TGTGCCAGTAGTATACATGGAGGGGGCCTCAACACTGAAGCTTTCTTT.

This rearrangement joins TRBV5-5 to TRBJ1-2; D is unresolved. CDR1 and CDR2 (germline): SGHKS, YYEKEE (reference sequence). Trimming took off 1 base at V and 1 base at J, with 5 bases between the two ends. This CDR3 is 13 amino acids long. CDR3 nucleotides: TGTGCCAGCAGCTTGCAGGATAACTATGGCTACACCTTC. This gives the protein CASSLQDNYGYTF.

The chain couples TRBV5-4 to TRBJ2-7, with 8 bases lining up with TRBD2. Germline V CDR1 and CDR2: SGHNT, YYREEE (reference sequence). V shed 3 bases and J 0 bases; nucleotides not matched to a gene: 11. The CDR3 covers 17 residues. The CDR3 loop is CASSSTPSGLSSYEQYF. The CDR3 DNA is TGTGCCAGCAGCTCCACACCTAGCGGGCTCAGCTCCTACGAGCAGTACTTC.

This clone was found once. The rearrangement joins TRBV2 to TRBJ1-2; D might be TRBD1 (5 bases). The V gene lost 2 bases and the J gene lost 1 base, with 11 bases spanning the gap. The germline V gene has CDR1 SNHLY and CDR2 FYNNEI. The CDR3 contains 15 residues. The CDR3: CASSETRQLNYGYTF. CDR3 coding DNA: TGTGCCAGCAGTGAAACGAGACAGCTTAACTATGGCTACACCTTC.

The chain joins TRBV3-1 (or the pseudogene TRBV3-2) to TRBJ2-4; possible D gene TRBD1, 6 bases. Germline CDR1 LGHDT, CDR2 YNNKEL (reference sequence). V lost 1 base and J lost 2, with 18 bases in between. The CDR3 extends over 18 amino acids. Here the CDR3 reads CASSQVGLGTITKNIQYF. The CDR3 region has the DNA TGTGCCAGCAGCCAAGTCGGATTGGGGACAATCACCAAAAACATTCAGTACTTC.

The gene calls are TRBV7-2 and TRBJ1-1; no firm D call. V gave up 1 base and J gave up 1 base, with 4 bases separating them. CDR1 and CDR2 from the germline V gene are SGHTA and FQGNSA. This CDR3 has 13 residues. CDR3 nucleotide sequence: TGTGCCAGCAGCTTAGGGAGGAACACTGAAGCTTTCTTT. Its translation: CASSLGRNTEAFF.

The chain employs TRBV2 and TRBJ1-5, with 9 positions matching TRBD1. Trimming took 6 bases from V and 3 from J; bases not matched to a gene: 3. The CDR3 runs to 14 residues. The germline gives CDR1 SNHLY, CDR2 FYNNEI. CDR3 sequence reads: CASRTGGSNQPQHF. CDR3 nucleotides: TGTGCCAGCAGAACAGGGGGCTCCAATCAGCCCCAGCATTTT.

The chain is built from TRBV15 and TRBJ1-2, with 7 bases lining up with TRBD1. Looked up from germline, CDR1 is LNHNV and CDR2 is YYDKDF (reference sequence). This CDR3 has 14 amino acids. J lost 4 bases, V lost 4 bases, and 6 bases had no gene match. The CDR3 region is CATSTTGDAYGYTF. The CDR3 DNA sequence: TGTGCCACCAGCACAACAGGGGATGCCTATGGCTACACCTTC.